Shown below are 26 T cell receptor beta chains from a single sample sequenced in a study of T cell changes during pregnancy in multiple sclerosis. Assay used: immunoSEQ multiplex PCR; TCRdb lists only in-frame clones, some missing. The table shows 100,000 to 130,000 clones, with approximately 90% occurring only once. This material consisted of peripheral blood, taken in the third trimester of pregnancy. These receptor sequences come from a female donor in good health, enrolled as a control in a pregnancy study.

The chain recombines TRBV5-1 with TRBJ2-5, with 11 bases that match TRBD2. J lost 3 bases, V lost 4 bases, and 8 bases had no gene match. The CDR3 has 16 residues. Germline values: CDR1 SGHRS, CDR2 YFSETQ. In nucleotides, the CDR3 is TGCGCCAGCAGCCCATCTAGCGGGGGGAAGGAAGAGACCCAGTACTTC. This gives the protein CASSPSSGGKEETQYF.

This chain connects TRBV10-3 to TRBJ2-3; 8 bases are a match to TRBD1. Germline lookup yields CDR1 ENHRY and CDR2 SYGVKD. V was pared by 4 bases and J by 1 base, with 7 bases of the junction left unmatched. The CDR3 spans 16 residues. DNA for the CDR3: TGTGCCATCAGTGCGATCTCAGGGGGCGGCACAGATACGCAGTATTTT. This translates into CAISAISGGGTDTQYF.

This sequence joins TRBV7-9 and TRBJ2-7; 7 nucleotides align to TRBD2. CDR1 is SEHNR, CDR2 FQNEAQ, per germline (reference sequence). This CDR3 comprises 16 residues. Trimming cost V 2 bases and J 4 bases; bases outside gene matches: 11. The CDR3 is CASSLLRGSGEYEQYF. The CDR3 DNA sequence: TGTGCCAGCAGCTTATTACGTGGCAGCGGGGAATACGAGCAGTACTTC.

This clone was recorded once. CDR3 protein: CASSPPGTGNTDTQYF. Here the CDR3 DNA reads TGTGCCAGCAGCCCCCCCGGGACAGGGAACACAGATACGCAGTATTTT. V usage is TRBV5-4 and J usage is TRBJ2-3, with 9 bases identical to TRBD1. The CDR3 covers 16 residues. CDR1 and CDR2 from the germline V gene are SGHNT and YYREEE (reference sequence). V trimming: 4 bases; J trimming: 2 bases; junction bases outside the gene matches: 8.

Only one count was recorded for this clone. The chain employs TRBV7-2 and TRBJ1-4; TRBD1 aligns across 8 bases. Germline assignment: CDR1 SGHTA and CDR2 FQGNSA. Trimming removed 4 bases from V and 4 bases from J; junction bases left unmatched: 5. CDR3 length: 15 residues. The DNA for the CDR3 is TGTGCCAGCAGCTGGCCGGGACAGGTTAATGAAAAACTGTTTTTT. The encoded protein is CASSWPGQVNEKLFF.

The chain combines TRBV27 with TRBJ1-2; the match to TRBD1 covers 10 bases. Germline loops: CDR1 MNHEY, CDR2 SMNVEV (reference sequence). V lost 6 bases and J lost 3; bases outside the gene matches: 13. The CDR3 is 17 residues long. DNA for the CDR3: TGTGCCAGCAGCCCACAACCTTGGGACAGGGGACACTATGGCTACACCTTC. Translating it yields CASSPQPWDRGHYGYTF.

V and J are TRBV6-5 and TRBJ1-2; TRBD1 matches 9 bases. After removal of 6 bases from V and 4 bases from J, the junction contained 6 bases not matched to a gene. Germline V lookup: CDR1 MNHEY, CDR2 SVGAGI. The CDR3 is 14 residues long. This CDR3 is CASSGGQGVYGYTF. The CDR3 DNA sequence: TGTGCCAGCAGCGGGGGACAGGGTGTCTATGGCTACACCTTC.

This chain joins TRBV5-4 and TRBJ1-3; D perhaps matches TRBD1 (5 bases). Per the germline V gene, CDR1 is SGHNT and CDR2 is YYREEE (reference sequence). The CDR3 spans 14 residues. With 4 bases removed from V and 2 bases from J, the gap between germline ends came to 10 bases. The CDR3 sequence is CASSQGNPGNTIYF. In nucleotides, the CDR3 is TGTGCCAGCAGCCAGGGAAACCCTGGAAACACCATATATTTT.

The chain recombines TRBV12-5 with TRBJ2-2; possible D gene TRBD2, 5 bases. The CDR3 covers 15 residues. The V gene lost 7 bases and the J gene lost 6 bases, with 18 bases spanning the gap. Germline assignment: CDR1 LGHNT and CDR2 FRNRAP. The DNA for the CDR3 is TGTGCTAGTGCCAAACTAGTGTCCCTTCCCGGGGAGCTGTTTTTT. Translated, it gives CASAKLVSLPGELFF.

This chain connects TRBV6-1 to TRBJ1-2; TRBD1 agrees at 8 bases. Germline V lookup: CDR1 MNHNS, CDR2 SASEGT. J gave up 4 bases and V 9 bases, and 13 bases lay outside the gene matches. The CDR3 sequence is 15 residues long. CDR3 DNA sequence: TGTGCCAGTAGTTCCGACCTAACAGGGGGCTATGGCTACACCTTC. Its translation: CASSSDLTGGYGYTF.

The genes are TRBV4-3 and TRBJ1-3; 7 positions agree with TRBD1. The CDR3 covers 15 residues. Germline lookup yields CDR1 LGHNA and CDR2 YSLEER. J lost 7 bases, V lost 1 base, and 7 bases had no gene match. CDR3 bases: TGCGCCAGCAGCCAAGGGACAGGCCCCGGGAACACCATATATTTT. This codes for CASSQGTGPGNTIYF.

This chain joins TRBV7-9 and TRBJ2-3, with D possibly matching TRBD1 (6 bases). V lost 4 bases, J lost 4 bases, and 6 bases lay in between. Germline CDR1 SEHNR, CDR2 FQNEAQ (reference sequence). The CDR3 has 12 amino acids. This CDR3 is CASSWGPDTQYF. The CDR3 bases are TGTGCCAGCAGCTGGGGGCCAGATACGCAGTATTTT.

The chain combines TRBV6-5 with TRBJ2-1; 7 nucleotides line up with TRBD1. The CDR3 has 13 amino acids. Losses at the gene ends were 6 bases for V and 5 bases for J; bases not matched to a gene: 4. Germline CDR1 and CDR2: MNHEY and SVGAGI. The CDR3 nucleotides read TGTGCCAGCAGCGTTGACAGGGACAATGAGCAGTTCTTC. This translates into CASSVDRDNEQFF.

The chain links TRBV29-1 to TRBJ1-1; 9 nucleotides match TRBD1. V shed 6 bases and J 3 bases; nucleotides not matched to a gene: 5. Germline lookup yields CDR1 SQVTM and CDR2 ANQGSEA. The CDR3 spans 13 residues. CDR3 in DNA: TGCAGCGTGGCAAGACAGGGGGACACTGAAGCTTTCTTT. It specifies CSVARQGDTEAFF.

The chain carries TRBV7-9 and TRBJ2-1; D is possibly TRBD1 (6 bases). The CDR3 is 16 amino acids. Trimming shortened V by 2 bases and J by 3 bases, and 14 bases separated the two germline ends. Germline V gene lookup returns CDR1 SEHNR and CDR2 FQNEAQ (reference sequence). The CDR3 bases are TGTGCCAGCAGCTTACGTCGGGACACCTACTACAATGAGCAGTTCTTC. This translates into CASSLRRDTYYNEQFF.

The chain couples TRBV6-6 to TRBJ2-7, with unresolved D. This CDR3 has 16 amino acids. From germline, CDR1 is MNHNY and CDR2 SVGAGI (reference sequence). The V end lost 0 bases, the J end lost 1 base, and 13 bases lay between the germline ends. CDR3: CASSYSAGLSSYEQYF. In DNA, the CDR3 is TGTGCCAGCAGTTACTCCGCCGGGTTATCGTCCTACGAGCAGTACTTC.

The V call is TRBV5-6, the J call TRBJ2-7; 13 positions agree with TRBD2. The V gene end was trimmed by 4 bases and the J gene end by 4 bases; junction bases not matched to a gene: 5. CDR1 SGHDT and CDR2 YYEEEE come from the germline V gene. This CDR3 region has 15 residues. The CDR3 is CASSTLAGGLYEQYF. CDR3 DNA: TGTGCCAGCAGCACACTAGCGGGGGGGCTTTACGAGCAGTACTTC.

There are a few counts of this clone. In nucleotides, the CDR3 is TGCGCCAGCAGCTACGGGACTGGGAATGAAAAACTGTTTTTT. It translates to CASSYGTGNEKLFF. V is TRBV4-1 and J is TRBJ1-4; D is possibly TRBD1 (5 bases). CDR3 length equals 14 residues. Germline CDR1 is MGHRA and CDR2 is YSYEKL. Trimming pared 5 bases from V and 5 bases from J, leaving 12 bases between.

The chain carries TRBV9 and TRBJ2-1; 8 nucleotides line up with TRBD2. Germline V gives CDR1 SGDLS, CDR2 YYNGEE. The CDR3 contains 16 residues. Trimming at V came to 0 bases and at J to 6 bases, leaving 8 bases not matched to a gene. The CDR3: CASSVAAGGHFNEQFF. Written as DNA, the CDR3 is TGTGCCAGCAGCGTAGCGGCGGGGGGCCATTTCAATGAGCAGTTCTTC.

V usage is TRBV7-8 and J usage is TRBJ2-4; D possibly corresponds to TRBD2 (5 bases). Trimming took off 1 base at V and 0 bases at J, with 13 bases between the two ends. Germline loops: CDR1 SGHVS, CDR2 FQNEAQ. The CDR3 spans 17 residues. The DNA for the CDR3 is TGTGCCAGCAGCTTAGTACCGATCGGGGTAGCCAAAAACATTCAGTACTTC. This codes for CASSLVPIGVAKNIQYF.

The V gene is TRBV5-8, the J gene TRBJ2-3; 11 bases match TRBD1. The CDR3 runs to 16 residues. The germline gives CDR1 SGHTS, CDR2 YDEGEE. V shed 4 bases, J shed 2 bases, and the junction held 6 bases outside the gene matches. CDR3 sequence reads: CASSPGTGGITDTQYF. The CDR3 nucleotides are TGTGCCAGCAGCCCCGGGACAGGGGGGATCACAGATACGCAGTATTTT.

The CDR3 region is CASSQVVKLAGGIGRTDTQYF. The DNA of the CDR3 is TGCGCCAGCAGCCAAGTCGTTAAACTAGCGGGGGGAATAGGCAGGACAGATACGCAGTATTTT. This sequence joins TRBV4-1 and TRBJ2-3, with 12 bases lining up with TRBD2. The ends lost 1 base at V and 3 bases at J; junction bases unmatched: 17. Germline assignment: CDR1 MGHRA and CDR2 YSYEKL. The CDR3 consists of 21 residues.

This chain uses TRBV27 with TRBJ2-2; TRBD1 aligns across 8 bases. Germline-derived CDR1 and CDR2 are MNHEY and SMNVEV (reference sequence). This CDR3 spans 15 amino acids. J gave up 4 bases and V 2 bases, and 3 bases lay outside the gene matches. CDR3 region: CASSLMTGVTGELFF. DNA of the CDR3: TGTGCCAGCAGTTTAATGACAGGGGTCACCGGGGAGCTGTTTTTT.

The V gene is TRBV6-5, the J gene TRBJ2-3, with 9 bases aligning to TRBD2. Germline V gene data show CDR1 as MNHEY and CDR2 as SVGAGI. V was pared by 2 bases and J by 5 bases, with 8 bases of the junction left unmatched. This CDR3 is built from 16 residues. The CDR3 coding sequence is TGTGCCAGCAGTTACGTGCGCGGGGGGGCCCAAGATACGCAGTATTTT. Protein: CASSYVRGGAQDTQYF.

The chain uses TRBV11-1 and TRBJ1-1; D is undetermined. This CDR3 spans 12 amino acids. V lost 0 bases and J lost 10, with 9 bases in between. Germline CDR1 is SGHAT and CDR2 is FQDESV (reference sequence). The CDR3 protein is CASSLARGRAFF. DNA of the CDR3: TGTGCCAGCAGCTTAGCTCGGGGAAGAGCTTTCTTT. The full variable domain, its missing parts supplied by reference TRBV11-1 and TRBJ1-1, is EAEVAQSPRYKITEKSQAVAFWCDPISGHATLYWYRQILGQGPELLVQFQDESVVDDSQLPKDRFSAERLKGVDSTLKIQPAELGDSAMYLCASSLARGRAFFGQGTRLTVV.

The chain combines TRBV18 with TRBJ1-5; D uncertain. V was cut by 2 bases and J by 9 bases, with 11 bases left in between. The CDR3 spans 13 residues. CDR1 and CDR2 (germline): KGHSH, LQKENI. The CDR3 is CASSPTEARPQHF. The CDR3 bases are TGTGCCAGCTCACCAACGGAGGCTCGGCCCCAGCATTTT. Full variable domain (missing parts from reference TRBV18 and TRBJ1-5): NAGVMQNPRHLVRRRGQEARLRCSPMKGHSHVYWYRQLPEEGLKFMVYLQKENIIDESGMPKERFSAEFPKEGPSILRIQQVVRGDSAAYFCASSPTEARPQHFGDGTRLSIL.